A selection of T cell receptor beta chains follows, all from one sample in a study of molecular identifiers for immune sequencing clone quantification. TCRdb called the PCR reads again in MiXCR, with one record for every CDR3 protein. The sample includes roughly 320,000 distinct CDR3 sequences, roughly 24% of them seen just once. Material for sequencing was naive CD8+ T cells from blood, with Jurkat cell RNA spiked in. The receptors come from a human donor in good health. Some libraries in this study had Jurkat cell RNA spiked in. CDR3s leave out the opening cysteine and the closing phenylalanine or tryptophan. The D gene is left open where the match is weak. A row's size may be missing; if present it is once, few, many or a size class.

V	D	J	size	CDR3
TRBV19	.	TRBJ2-1	.	ASSPWGIDSNNEQF
TRBV6-1	TRBD1	TRBJ1-5	few	ASTQDRGPYSNQPQH
TRBV30	.	TRBJ2-7	many	AWSADLGATPYEQY
TRBV29-1	.	TRBJ2-2	many	SVVEGAGELF
TRBV30	.	TRBJ2-5	.	AWSVSGETQY
TRBV4-3	.	TRBJ2-1	few	ASSHPAGPRTPESHNEQF
TRBV12-3/TRBV12-4	.	TRBJ2-7	.	ASSLGAHEQY
TRBV20-1	.	TRBJ1-1	few	SAPGQAF
TRBV7-2	.	TRBJ2-7	many	ASSSRDFSYEQY
TRBV4-1	.	TRBJ2-7	many	ASSHEGRTSNEQY
TRBV30	TRBD1	TRBJ1-1	few	AWSVGQGARYEAF
TRBV9	TRBD1	TRBJ2-7	few	ASSTGQGTVYEQY
TRBV29-1	.	TRBJ1-2	many	SGRDIYGYT
TRBV7-9	TRBD1	TRBJ1-1	.	ASSLAQGTVDTEAF
TRBV7-3	.	TRBJ2-7	few	ASSPWGGEQY
TRBV9	.	TRBJ1-5	many	ASSLGASSNQPQH
TRBV6-5	.	TRBJ1-2	many	ATSTGAYGYT
TRBV9	.	TRBJ2-3	many	ASSVVDREFTDTQY
TRBV28	.	TRBJ2-5	.	ASSTDSVGGEPQY
TRBV2	.	TRBJ2-7	many	ASGGSRDDYEQY
TRBV19	.	TRBJ2-7	many	ASSIGGGAYEQY
TRBV13	.	TRBJ2-2	few	ASSSNSERGELF
TRBV19	TRBD2	TRBJ2-3	few	ASSVSGARADTQY
TRBV9	.	TRBJ1-1	few	ASSVDSQRNTEAF
TRBV29-1	TRBD1	TRBJ2-2	many	SVELGQGIGELF
TRBV5-1	TRBD1	TRBJ2-7	many	ASRREGANEQY
TRBV29-1	.	TRBJ2-5	many	SVVPGTSQETQY
TRBV6-5	.	TRBJ1-1	.	ASSYSVAMNTEAF
TRBV6-2/TRBV6-3	.	TRBJ2-2	.	ASSYLLPGELF
TRBV9	.	TRBJ1-1	.	ASSPMIQGGILTEAF
TRBV24-1	.	TRBJ1-5	many	ATSVLGEQGWGNQPQH
TRBV20-1	TRBD1	TRBJ1-5	many	SARDPGQGAGNQPQH
TRBV6-1	.	TRBJ1-4	.	ASSEADRRTEKQF
TRBV12-3/TRBV12-4	TRBD2	TRBJ2-3	many	ASSLAGLASADTQY
TRBV28	.	TRBJ1-5	many	ASSPVYSNQPQH
TRBV5-1	TRBD1	TRBJ1-1	many	ASSLGQGRTEAF
TRBV20-1	.	TRBJ2-7	few	SARGPQEYYEQY
TRBV19	TRBD1	TRBJ2-7	.	ASSGQGAAYEQY
TRBV29-1	.	TRBJ1-4	many	SVGEAATNEKLF
TRBV9	.	TRBJ2-1	many	ASSGSLHRVSHSEQF
TRBV5-4	.	TRBJ1-1	many	ASTFVNGGTEAF
TRBV28	.	TRBJ2-3	many	ASSFGRSTDTQY
TRBV5-8	TRBD1	TRBJ2-3	.	ASSLGQGKDTQY
TRBV25-1	TRBD1	TRBJ2-5	few	ASSDLTGGLETQY
TRBV2	.	TRBJ1-5	.	ASSDRSYSNQPQH
TRBV30	TRBD1	TRBJ2-1	.	SWRTGAPFEQF
TRBV3-1	.	TRBJ1-1	.	ASSQAGYGNTEAF
TRBV5-1	TRBD2	TRBJ2-3	.	ASRQTSGSVWSTDTQY
TRBV4-3	.	TRBJ2-7	.	ARSHAQGYAQY
TRBV4-1	TRBD1	TRBJ2-7	few	ASSLGTAHEQY